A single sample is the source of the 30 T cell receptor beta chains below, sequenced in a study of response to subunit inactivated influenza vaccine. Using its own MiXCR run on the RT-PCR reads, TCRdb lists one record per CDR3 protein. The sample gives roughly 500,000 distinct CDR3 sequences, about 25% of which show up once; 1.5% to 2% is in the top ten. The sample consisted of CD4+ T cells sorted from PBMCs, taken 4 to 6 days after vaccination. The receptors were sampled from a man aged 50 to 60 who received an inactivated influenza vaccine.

For the CDR3, the DNA is TGCGCCAGCAGCCCGCAGGGATCGAACAATGAGCAGTTCTTC. Encoded protein: CASSPQGSNNEQFF. This chain joins TRBV5-1 and TRBJ2-1; maybe TRBD1 (5 bases). The CDR3 length is 14 residues. With 4 bases removed from V and 5 bases from J, the gap between germline ends came to 13 bases. Germline CDR1 is SGHRS and CDR2 is YFSETQ.

The CDR3: CAISPSGQGNTEAFF. CDR3 nucleotide sequence: TGTGCCATCAGTCCCTCGGGACAGGGGAACACTGAAGCTTTCTTT. The chain joins TRBV10-3 to TRBJ1-1, with 9 bases lining up with TRBD1. V lost 5 bases to trimming and J lost 1 base; unmatched junction nucleotides: 5. This CDR3 region has 15 residues. From germline, CDR1 is ENHRY and CDR2 SYGVKD.

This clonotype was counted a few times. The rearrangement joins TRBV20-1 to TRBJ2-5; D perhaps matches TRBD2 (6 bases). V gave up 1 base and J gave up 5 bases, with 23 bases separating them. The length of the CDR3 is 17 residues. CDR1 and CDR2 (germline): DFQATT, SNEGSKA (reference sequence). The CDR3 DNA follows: TGCAGTGCTAGAGCCTGGGGCGGCCACGGAGGGATTGAGACCCAGTACTTC. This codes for CSARAWGGHGGIETQYF.

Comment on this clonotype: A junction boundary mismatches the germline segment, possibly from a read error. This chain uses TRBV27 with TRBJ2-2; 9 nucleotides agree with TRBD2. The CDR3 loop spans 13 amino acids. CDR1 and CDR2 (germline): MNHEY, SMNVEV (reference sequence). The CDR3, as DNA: TGTGCCAGCAAAGCGGGGGGCACCGGGGTGCTGTTTTTT. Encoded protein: CASKAGGTGVLFF.

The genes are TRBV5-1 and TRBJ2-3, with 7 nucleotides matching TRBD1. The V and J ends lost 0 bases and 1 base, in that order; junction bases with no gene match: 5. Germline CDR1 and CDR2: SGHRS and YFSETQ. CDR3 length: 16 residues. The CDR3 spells CASSLARGTGTDTQYF. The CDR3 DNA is TGCGCCAGCAGCTTGGCCCGAGGGACAGGCACAGATACGCAGTATTTT.

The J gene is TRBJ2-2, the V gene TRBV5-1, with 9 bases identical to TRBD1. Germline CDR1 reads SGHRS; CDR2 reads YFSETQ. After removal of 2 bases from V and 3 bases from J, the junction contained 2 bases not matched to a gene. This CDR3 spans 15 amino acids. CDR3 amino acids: CASSLWDRDTGELFF. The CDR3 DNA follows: TGCGCCAGCAGCTTATGGGACAGGGACACCGGGGAGCTGTTTTTT.

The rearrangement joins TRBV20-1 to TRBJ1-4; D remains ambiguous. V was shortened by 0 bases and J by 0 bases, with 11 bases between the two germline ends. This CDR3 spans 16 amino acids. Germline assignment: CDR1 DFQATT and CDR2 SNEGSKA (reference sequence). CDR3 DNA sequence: TGCAGTGCTAGAGATCCGGACGGTACAACTAATGAAAAACTGTTTTTT. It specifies CSARDPDGTTNEKLFF.

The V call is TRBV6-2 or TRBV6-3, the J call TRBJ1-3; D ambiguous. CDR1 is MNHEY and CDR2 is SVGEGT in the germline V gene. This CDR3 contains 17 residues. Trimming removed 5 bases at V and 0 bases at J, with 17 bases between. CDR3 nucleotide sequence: TGTGCCAGCAGTAAGGAGTGGGCGTACTACTCTGGAAACACCATATATTTT. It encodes CASSKEWAYYSGNTIYF.

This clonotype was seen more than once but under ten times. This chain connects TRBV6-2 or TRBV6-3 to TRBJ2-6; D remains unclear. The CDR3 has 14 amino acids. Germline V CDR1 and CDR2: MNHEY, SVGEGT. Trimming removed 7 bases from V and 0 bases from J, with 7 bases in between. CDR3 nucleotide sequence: TGTGCCAGCATGAGGTCCTCTGGGGCCAACGTCCTGACTTTC. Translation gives CASMRSSGANVLTF.

The CDR3 nucleotides are TGTGCTGCATCGGACAGGGGGTTGGCCGGGGAGCTGTTTTTT. It translates to CAASDRGLAGELFF. The chain recombines TRBV5-4 with TRBJ2-2; TRBD1 agrees at 10 bases. This CDR3 region has 14 residues. From germline, CDR1 is SGHNT and CDR2 YYREEE (reference sequence).

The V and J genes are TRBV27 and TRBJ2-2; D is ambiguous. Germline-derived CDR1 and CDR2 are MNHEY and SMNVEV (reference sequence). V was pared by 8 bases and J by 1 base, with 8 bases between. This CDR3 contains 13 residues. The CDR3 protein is CASGAWNTGELFF. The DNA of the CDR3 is TGTGCCAGCGGAGCATGGAACACCGGGGAGCTGTTTTTT.

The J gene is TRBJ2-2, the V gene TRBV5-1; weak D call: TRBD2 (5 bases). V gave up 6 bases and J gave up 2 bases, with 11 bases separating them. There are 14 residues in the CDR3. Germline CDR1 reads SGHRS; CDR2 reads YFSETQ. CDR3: CASTPGSNTGELFF. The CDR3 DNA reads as TGCGCCAGCACTCCGGGGAGTAACACCGGGGAGCTGTTTTTT.

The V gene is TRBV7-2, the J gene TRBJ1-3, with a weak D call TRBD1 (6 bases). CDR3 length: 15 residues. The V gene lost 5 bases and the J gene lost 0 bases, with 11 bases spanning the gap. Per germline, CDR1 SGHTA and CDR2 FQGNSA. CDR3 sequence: CASSDQGNSGNTIYF. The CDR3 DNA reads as TGTGCCAGCAGCGACCAGGGGAACTCTGGAAACACCATATATTTT.

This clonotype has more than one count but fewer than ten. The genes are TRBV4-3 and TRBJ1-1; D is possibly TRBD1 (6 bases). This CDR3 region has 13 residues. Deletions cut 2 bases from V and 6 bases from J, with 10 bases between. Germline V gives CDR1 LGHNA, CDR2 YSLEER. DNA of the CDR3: TGCGCCAGCAGCCAAACAGGGTACTCTGAAGCTTTCTTT. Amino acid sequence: CASSQTGYSEAFF.

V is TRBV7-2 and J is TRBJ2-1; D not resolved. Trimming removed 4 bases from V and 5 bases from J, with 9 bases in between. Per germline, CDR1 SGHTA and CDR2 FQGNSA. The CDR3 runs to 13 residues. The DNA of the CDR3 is TGTGCCAGCAGCTCCGGACCCCACAATGAGCAGTTCTTC. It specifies CASSSGPHNEQFF.

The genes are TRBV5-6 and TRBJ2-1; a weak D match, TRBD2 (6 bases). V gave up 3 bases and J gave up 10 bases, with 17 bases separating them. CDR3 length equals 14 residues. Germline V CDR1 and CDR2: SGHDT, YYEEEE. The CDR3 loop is CASSSGTPVAEQFF. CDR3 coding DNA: TGTGCCAGCAGCTCCGGGACTCCCGTCGCAGAGCAGTTCTTC.

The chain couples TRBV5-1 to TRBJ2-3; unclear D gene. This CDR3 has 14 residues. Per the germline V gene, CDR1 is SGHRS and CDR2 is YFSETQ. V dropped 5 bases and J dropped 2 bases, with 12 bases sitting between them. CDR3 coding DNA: TGCGCCAGCAGACTTGACCTGTTCACAGATACGCAGTATTTT. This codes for CASRLDLFTDTQYF.

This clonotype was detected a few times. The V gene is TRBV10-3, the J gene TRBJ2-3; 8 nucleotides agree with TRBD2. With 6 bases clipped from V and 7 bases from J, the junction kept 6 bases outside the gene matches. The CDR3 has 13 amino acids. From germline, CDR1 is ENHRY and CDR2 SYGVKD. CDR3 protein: CAISRGGSNTQYF. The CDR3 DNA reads TGTGCCATCAGCCGGGGGGGCTCGAATACGCAGTATTTT.

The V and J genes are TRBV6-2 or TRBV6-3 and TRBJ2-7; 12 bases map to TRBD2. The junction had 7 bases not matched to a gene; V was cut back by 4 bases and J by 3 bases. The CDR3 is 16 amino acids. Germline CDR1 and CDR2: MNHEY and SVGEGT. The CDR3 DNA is TGTGCCAGCAGTTCCCGAACTAGCGGGAGGCTCTACGAGCAGTACTTC. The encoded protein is CASSSRTSGRLYEQYF.

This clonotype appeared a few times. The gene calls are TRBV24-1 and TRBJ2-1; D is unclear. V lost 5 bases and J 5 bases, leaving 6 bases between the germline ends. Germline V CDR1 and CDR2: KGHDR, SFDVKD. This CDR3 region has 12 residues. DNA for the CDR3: TGTGCCACCAGTGGGGCCGACAATGAGCAGTTCTTC. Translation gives CATSGADNEQFF.

The CDR3 reads CASSRGHTNQPQHF. The CDR3 bases are TGTGCCAGCAGCCGGGGACATACCAATCAGCCCCAGCATTTT. The V gene is TRBV28, the J gene TRBJ1-5; maybe TRBD1 (6 bases). V dropped 6 bases and J dropped 3 bases, with 12 bases sitting between them. CDR1 and CDR2 (germline): MDHEN, SYDVKM. The CDR3 has 14 amino acids.

CDR3 sequence (DNA): TGTGCCAGCACCACTGGGACTAGGAATACGCAGTATTTT. Protein sequence: CASTTGTRNTQYF. The chain employs TRBV6-2 or TRBV6-3 and TRBJ2-3; the match to TRBD2 covers 8 bases. The CDR3 is 13 residues long. Germline CDR1 and CDR2: MNHEY and SVGEGT. The V segment lost 7 bases and the J segment 7 bases; nucleotides outside the gene matches: 7.

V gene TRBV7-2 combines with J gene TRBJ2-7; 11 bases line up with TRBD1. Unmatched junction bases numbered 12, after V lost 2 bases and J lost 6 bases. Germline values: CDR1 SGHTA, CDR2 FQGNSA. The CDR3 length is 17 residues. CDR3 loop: CASSLSWPGQGAGEQYF. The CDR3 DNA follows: TGTGCCAGCAGCTTAAGTTGGCCCGGACAGGGGGCCGGCGAGCAGTACTTC.

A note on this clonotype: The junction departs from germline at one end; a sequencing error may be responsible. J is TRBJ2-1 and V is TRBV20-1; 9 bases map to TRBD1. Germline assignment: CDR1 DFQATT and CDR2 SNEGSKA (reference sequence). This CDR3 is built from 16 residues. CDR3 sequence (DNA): TGCAATGCTAGAAACAGGGGGCAGAGCTCCTACAATGAGCAGTTCTTC. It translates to CNARNRGQSSYNEQFF.

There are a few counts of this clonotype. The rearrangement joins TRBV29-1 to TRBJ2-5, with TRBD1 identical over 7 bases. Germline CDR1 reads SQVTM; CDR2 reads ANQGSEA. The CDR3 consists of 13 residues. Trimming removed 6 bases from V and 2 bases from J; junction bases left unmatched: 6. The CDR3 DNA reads TGCAGCGTGAGACAGGGCAGACAAGAGACCCAGTACTTC. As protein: CSVRQGRQETQYF.

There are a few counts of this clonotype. The CDR3 protein is CSVGGAGEQFF. The DNA for the CDR3 is TGCAGCGTTGGAGGGGCAGGTGAGCAGTTCTTC. V usage is TRBV29-1 and J usage is TRBJ2-1; D is tentatively TRBD1 or TRBD2 (5 bases each). The CDR3 loop spans 11 amino acids. Germline CDR1 is SQVTM and CDR2 is ANQGSEA. Trimming stripped 4 bases from V and 9 bases from J, with 10 bases between.

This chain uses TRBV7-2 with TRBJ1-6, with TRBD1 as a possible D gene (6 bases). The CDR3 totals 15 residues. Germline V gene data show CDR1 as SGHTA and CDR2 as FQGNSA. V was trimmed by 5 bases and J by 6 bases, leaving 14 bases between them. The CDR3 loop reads CASSPHGQRNSPLHF. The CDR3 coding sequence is TGTGCCAGCAGCCCCCATGGACAGCGTAATTCACCCCTCCACTTT.

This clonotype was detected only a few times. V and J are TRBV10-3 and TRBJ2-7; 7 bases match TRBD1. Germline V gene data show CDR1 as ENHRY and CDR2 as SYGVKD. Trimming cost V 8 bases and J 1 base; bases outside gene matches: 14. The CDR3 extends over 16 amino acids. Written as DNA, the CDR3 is TGTGCCATCCGTAGATCCACGGGACAGATTTCCTACGAGCAGTACTTC. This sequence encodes CAIRRSTGQISYEQYF.

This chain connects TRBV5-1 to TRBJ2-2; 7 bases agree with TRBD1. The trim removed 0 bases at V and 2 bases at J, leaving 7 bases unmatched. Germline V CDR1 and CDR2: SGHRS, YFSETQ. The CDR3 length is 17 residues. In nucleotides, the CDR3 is TGCGCCAGCAGCTTGGAAACCGGGACAGTCAACACCGGGGAGCTGTTTTTT. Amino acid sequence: CASSLETGTVNTGELFF.

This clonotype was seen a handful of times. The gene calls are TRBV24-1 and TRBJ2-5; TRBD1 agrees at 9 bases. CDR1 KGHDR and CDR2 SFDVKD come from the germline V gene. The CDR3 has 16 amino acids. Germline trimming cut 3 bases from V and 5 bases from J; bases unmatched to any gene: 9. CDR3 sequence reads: CATSDPDRGRRETQYF. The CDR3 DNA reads TGTGCCACCAGTGATCCCGACAGGGGGAGACGGGAGACCCAGTACTTC.